These T cell receptor beta chains were read from a single sample in a study of T cell responses to AZD1222 COVID-19 vaccine. The repertoire was sequenced with immunoSEQ multiplex PCR; TCRdb's copy has only in-frame clones and lacks some. The table has about 82,000 clones, 85% to 95% seen once. The material was peripheral blood, obtained on day 0 of AZD1222 vaccination. Receptors originate from an adult in good health. The CDR3 runs from the conserved cysteine through the conserved F or W. The D gene is left open where the match is weak. The size field is filled for only some rows; it gives once, few, many or a size class.

>TRBJ1-3|TRBV7-8|once|.
TGTGCCAGCAGCCACGAGTGGACTACCATATATTTT
CASSHEWTTIYF
>TRBJ1-1|TRBV30|.|.
TGTGCCTGGAGTGACAGAAACACTGAAGCTTTCTTT
CAWSDRNTEAFF
>TRBJ1-5|TRBV19|.|TRBD1
TGTGCCAGACCCCGTAAGGGACAGGGAGTTAGTAGCAATCAGCCCCAGCATTTT
CARPRKGQGVSSNQPQHF
>TRBJ2-1|TRBV28|.|.
TGTGCCAGCATGGGGTTGACAGTTAACTACAATGAGCAGTTCTTC
CASMGLTVNYNEQFF
>TRBJ2-2|TRBV18|.|.
TGTGCCAGCTCATGGACCCAGGGGATAGGCGGGGAGCTGTTTTTT
CASSWTQGIGGELFF
>TRBJ1-2|TRBV6-2/TRBV6-3|once|.
TGTGCCAGCAGTATCCAAACATACTATGGCTACACCTTC
CASSIQTYYGYTF
>TRBJ1-1|TRBV25-1|.|.
TGTGCCAGCAGTGATTATAAGAGGGACGCTTTCTTT
CASSDYKRDAFF
>TRBJ1-2|TRBV11-2|once|.
TGTGCCAGCAGCTTCCAACAGGTTCGCCGCTATGGCTACACCTTC
CASSFQQVRRYGYTF
>TRBJ1-6|TRBV7-2|few|.
TGTGCCAGCAGCTTATCGGCAGGATACTATAATTCACCCCTCCACTTT
CASSLSAGYYNSPLHF
>TRBJ1-1|TRBV7-2|.|.
TGTGCCAGCAGCTTAGGGTGGACTCCAAACACTGAAGCTTTCTTT
CASSLGWTPNTEAFF
>TRBJ2-3|TRBV6-1|.|.
TGTGCCAGCAGTGAAGCCCTGGACTCCACAGATACGCAGTATTTT
CASSEALDSTDTQYF
>TRBJ1-1|TRBV5-1|.|TRBD1
TGCGCCAGCAGCCCGACAGGGGGCCCCACTGAAGCTTTCTTT
CASSPTGGPTEAFF
>TRBJ1-2|TRBV19|.|.
TGTGCCAGTATACAGGACGGTGGGAGCTATGGCTACACCTTC
CASIQDGGSYGYTF
>TRBJ2-5|TRBV7-9|.|TRBD1
TGTGCCAGCAGCTTAGCGATGGGGGGACAGGGACAAGAGACCCAGTACTTC
CASSLAMGGQGQETQYF
>TRBJ2-5|TRBV27|.|TRBD2
TGTGCCAGCAGTAGGGGGACTAGCGGGGGAAGGGGAACCCAGTACTTC
CASSRGTSGGRGTQYF
>TRBJ1-1|TRBV2|.|.
TGTGCCAGCAGTGATCAGGCGAACACTGAAGCTTTCTTT
CASSDQANTEAFF
>TRBJ2-1|TRBV5-5|.|TRBD1
TGTGCCAGCAGCACGGACAGGCCCAGACCTTACAATGAGCAGTTCTTC
CASSTDRPRPYNEQFF
>TRBJ2-2|TRBV7-3|.|.
TGTGCCAGCAGCCCCCGCCGTCCCGGGACACTTGACACCGGGGAGCTGTTTTTT
CASSPRRPGTLDTGELFF
>TRBJ1-4|TRBV19|.|.
TGTGCCAGTAGTACCAACGACAGGGAAAAACTGTTTTTT
CASSTNDREKLFF
>TRBJ1-1|TRBV28|.|.
TGTGCCAGCAGAGTCATGTGGGGGGCGAGTGAAGCTTTCTTT
CASRVMWGASEAFF
>TRBJ2-1|TRBV6-5|.|.
TGTGCCAGCAGCCCACGGGACGGGTCCTACAATGAGCAGTTCTTC
CASSPRDGSYNEQFF
>TRBJ2-7|TRBV6-5|.|TRBD1
TGTGCCAGCAGTTACGCGGGACAGGGGTCCCACGAGCAGTACTTC
CASSYAGQGSHEQYF
>TRBJ2-2|TRBV5-1|.|TRBD1
TGCGCCAGCAGCCCCGGGACAGGGGGAGCCGGGGAGCTGTTTTTT
CASSPGTGGAGELFF
>TRBJ2-7|TRBV9|.|.
TGTGCCAGCAGCGTAGCGGCAGGGGCCTACGAGCAGTACTTC
CASSVAAGAYEQYF
>TRBJ1-5|TRBV9|.|.
TGTGCCAGCAGCCCCCACGGACAGACGTCATGGCCCCAGCATTTT
CASSPHGQTSWPQHF
>TRBJ2-7|TRBV3-1/TRBV3-2|few|TRBD1
TGTGCCAGCACCCACAGGGGGAGGAACGAGCAGTACTTC
CASTHRGRNEQYF
>TRBJ1-3|TRBV25-1|.|TRBD1
TGTGCCAGCAGTGAAGGGACAGGGGGCTCTGGAAACACCATATATTTT
CASSEGTGGSGNTIYF
>TRBJ2-7|TRBV3-1/TRBV3-2|.|.
TGTGCCAGCAGCCAAGGAACAGGTGGGGGGACCTACGAGCAGTACTTC
CASSQGTGGGTYEQYF
>TRBJ1-5|TRBV5-8|once|.
TGTGCCAGCAGCTTGGGGACGTCTAACAATCAGCCCCAGCATTTT
CASSLGTSNNQPQHF
>TRBJ2-7|TRBV19|.|TRBD2
TGTGCCAGGGACGGGGGGAACCTTTACGAGCAGTACTTC
CARDGGNLYEQYF
>TRBJ2-1|TRBV27|.|.
TGTGCCAGCAGTACCCAGCTTTACAATGAGCAGTTCTTC
CASSTQLYNEQFF
>TRBJ2-5|TRBV5-1|.|TRBD2
TGCGCCAGCAGCCCGGGACTAGCGGGGCTTCCTCAAGAGACCCAGTACTTC
CASSPGLAGLPQETQYF